This T cell receptor (beta chain) was captured in a study of T cell responses to AZD1222 COVID-19 vaccine. The method was immunoSEQ multiplex PCR; TCRdb's version includes in-frame clones alone and lacks a portion of them. The sample lists about 110,000 clones; around nine tenths were seen once. Comments on this clone: The junction does not match germline at one end; this may be a read error.

The length of the CDR3 is 19 residues. Germline V lookup: CDR1 SSHAT, CDR2 FNYEAQ (reference sequence). The chain is built from TRBV7-7 and TRBJ2-2, with 12 bases aligning to TRBD1. This clonotype originated in an adult who received the AZD1222 COVID-19 vaccine. This material consisted of peripheral blood, taken 28 days after the second AZD1222 dose. The CDR3, as DNA: TGTGCTAGCAGCCGCACCGGGACAGGGGGCCGATTGGGCACCGGGGAGCTGTTTTTT. Translating it yields CASSRTGTGGRLGTGELFF.